This section outlines one T cell receptor beta chain sequence together with its context. Its antigen remains undetermined. Library preparation employed the immunoSEQ multiplex PCR assay. For the multiplex PCR, a mixture combining 60 forward primers for TCR Vbeta segments and 13 reverse primers for TCR Jbeta segments was used. The CDR3 region of rearranged TCR beta genes was amplified from genomic DNA with a multiplex PCR assay. The Illumina HiSeq System was used to sequence the amplified TCR beta libraries as 87-base-pair reads. Concerning the study's data processing: Across the roughly 600 repertoires, a later analysis counted 75 million to 90 million unique TCR beta chains, 9.5 million to 13 million of which were shared by at least two donors. A nearest-neighbor algorithm error-corrected the raw reads and collapsed the reads into unique sequences, merging closely related sequences to remove PCR and sequencing errors. Alignment of CDR3 sequences to IMGT reference sequences was used to assign V, D and J gene segments. For a sequence to be retained, a match of at least six nucleotides to both a V gene segment and a J gene segment was required. Rearrangements were called productive when the CDR3 lacked stop codons and stayed in frame with V and J; all others were non-productive. Following IMGT convention, CDR3 was defined as the stretch from the second conserved V-encoded cysteine to the conserved J-encoded phenylalanine. In an earlier analysis of around 570 of the donors, sequences lacking an unambiguous match to a single V gene segment were excluded. In an earlier analysis of almost 600 of the donors, a V segment was called functional when productive rearrangements were above 56.7%, and segregating when the standard deviation between donors exceeded 5%. To diagnose cytomegalovirus status from the catalog of TCR beta chain sequences, a statistical classification framework was built. In a later analysis, V and J genes were assigned by comparing TCR nucleotide sequences against IMGT/GENE-DB human TR gene sequences. Using the TCRdist pipeline, a later analysis assigned CDR3 sequences along with most-parsimonious VDJ recombination scenarios. In a later analysis, each TCR beta chain was defined by its CDR3 amino acid sequence together with its V-gene family, and reads lacking a unique V-gene family were excluded. As a way to deal with suspected cross-contamination and a sequencing artifact, a later analysis dropped more than 500 nucleotide sequences that were highly shared and had low generation probability. In a later analysis, a clonal expansion index for each public chain was calculated from normalized within-repertoire ranks of inferred template counts. Generation probabilities in a later analysis came from a VDJ recombination model fitted to out-of-frame rearrangements, and those results were checked against IGoR. A later analysis scored TCR-TCR, TCR-HLA and TCR-CMV co-occurrence with hypergeometric tests, applying a repertoire-size bias correction to TCR pairs. In a later analysis, false discovery rates were estimated by permuting HLA or CMV assignments 20 times. In a later analysis, co-occurring TCRs were grouped using DBSCAN, and TCRdist sequence similarity was added for clustering within HLA-allele-positive subsets. Co-occurrence clustering excluded repertoires with fewer than 30,000 or more than 120,000 public chains, plus five with anomalous nucleotide sharing. TCRdb mirrors the immuneACCESS table, restricted to in-frame sequences. Some clones are absent from its copies; in checked studies, under half trace to an unresolved V gene, and the reason for the others is unknown. V, J and clone size are taken as reported in that table, and D and trimming were inferred from the DNA itself. Per the sample table, the count is tens of thousands of clones. The ten biggest clones cover roughly 3.8% of the sample.

The cohort comprised 670 or so healthy bone marrow donors. Cohort members were all nominally healthy when sampled, although unrecorded immune exposures were likely present. The donor was CMV seropositive and was included in the group of 289 seropositive cohort members. Each donor provided a peripheral blood sample, and peripheral blood mononuclear cells were used for TCR beta sequencing. The Qiagen DNeasy Blood Extraction Kit was used to extract genomic DNA from the blood cell samples. The data originate from a study of cytomegalovirus exposure and HLA in healthy donors (dated by TCRdb to about 2017). Looking at the study overall: According to an earlier analysis of 587 of the donors, some 180 million T cells yielded 95 million to 140 million unique TCR beta sequences and more than 250 Gb of sequence data. Four to six DR-DQ haplotypes were handled as single units for association and clustering, since linkage in the cohort was strong. Among the approximately 430 genotyped donors, under 90% belonged to the genetic ancestry cluster associated with self-reported Caucasian donors. Class I and class II HLA loci were covered by the typing at four-digit resolution. In a later analysis, previously published TCR beta repertoires from several hundred donors were re-analyzed and high-resolution HLA genotyping was added so that TCR occurrence patterns could be studied. In addition to the first cohort of approximately 670 subjects, a separate validation cohort of over 90 different subjects was used. Every repertoire in the discovery cohort had been generated on one and the same sequencing platform. Among roughly 370 genotyped donors of the cohort, an average of approximately 240,000 unique TCR beta nucleotide sequences were sequenced per donor, around 20% of them non-productive. The study aimed to test whether signatures of past pathogen exposure could be identified by cataloging public T cell receptors. Donor age, sex, ethnicity and CMV serostatus were compiled alongside the repertoire data. The study combined high-throughput TCR immunosequencing, statistical association of individual TCRs with disease status, and machine learning to predict cytomegalovirus infection status. The T cell repertoires of 666 subjects were profiled by immunosequencing and related to cytomegalovirus serostatus. Rather than using new phenotypic data, the later analysis identified candidate immune exposures from TCR beta sequences and from how often those sequences occurred across donors. A later genetic analysis used genome-wide SNP genotypes for about 60% of the roughly 700 donors, treating that subset as a discovery cohort. About 300 gigabases of sequencing data and approximately 85 million unique TCR sequences were included in an early release covering roughly 700 HLA-typed donors. Typing coverage differed by locus: A, B, C, DRB1 and DQB1 were typed in about 620-640 donors, DQA1 in about 560, DPA1 in over 600, and DPB1 in approximately 450. An earlier analysis of 587 of the donors used high-throughput TCR beta sequencing to judge whether each TCR beta V gene segment behaved as functional or pseudogenic. Study-wide findings and limitations: In a later analysis, over 15,000 TCR beta sequences were associated with specific HLA alleles at a false discovery rate of 0.05. In a later genetic analysis, a missense DCLRE1C variant was associated with V-gene and J-gene trimming of TCR beta chains, and the association was replicated in an independent cohort. In an earlier analysis of some 540 of the donors, most TCR beta V segments appeared in productive rearrangements about 87% or about 30% of the time, broadly matching IMGT annotations. Roughly uniform sequencing depth across donors was assumed in presence/absence analyses, although this assumption may not hold. The sequencing pipeline was judged likely to have produced a cluster of highly shared sequence variants as a technical artifact. Most TCR sequences were observed very rarely across donors, whereas some public TCRs were present in many individuals. For the cohort, immune exposure information was limited to CMV serostatus. In a later analysis, HLA-associated TCR beta chains showed more clonal expansion and lower generation probabilities than non-associated chains that were equally common. This cohort had only TCR beta chains sequenced, and the lack of alpha or paired-chain data limited which features could be detected. Some IMGT-functional V segments, including TRBV6-2 and TRBV6-3, could not be distinguished by the 87-base-pair reads and were therefore excluded. Compared with the 666-donor mean, donors in an Asian-associated ancestry cluster had fewer N-insertions in productive TCRs, according to a later genetic analysis. In vitro tests confirmed that a few of the cytomegalovirus-associated TCR beta chains recognize cytomegalovirus antigens. The authors suggested that the approach could potentially be generalized to other disease states and immunological phenotypes. Correlated functional status among segregating V segments might reflect linkage disequilibrium, but an unknown experimental factor could not be ruled out. A later analysis reported that several top co-occurrence clusters appeared linked to parvovirus B19, influenza, CMV and Epstein-Barr virus. A further reported finding was that TCR beta sequences accurately predicted the HLA-A and HLA-B alleles for most subjects in the first cohort. The classifier was reported to diagnose cytomegalovirus status with high specificity and sensitivity in both the original cohort and the validation cohort. The study gave a list of 150 to 200 TCR beta chains associated with cytomegalovirus. When HLA alleles, especially DR and DQ, strongly co-occurred, attributing TCR associations to individual alleles was difficult. Because HLA typing was missing for some donors at each locus, association tests included only the typed subset. In a later analysis, most CMV-associated TCR beta chains were found to appear HLA-restricted, with HLA associations seemingly driven largely by CMV exposure. In a later analysis, the rate of TCR association differed among HLA loci, with DRB1 alleles having the most associated TCRs and HLA-C alleles having the fewest. Because counts were too low, 15 to 20 rarely observed V segments, including chromosome 9 orphons, were left out of the earlier analysis of 500 to 750 of the donors.

The junction shows trimming of 1 base on V and 6 bases on J, plus 10 bases between the germline ends. The germline V gene sets CDR1 to SGHNT and CDR2 to YENEEA. Measured from the cysteine to the phenylalanine, the CDR3 is 13 residues long. Only the CDR3 part of the read is kept: 39 bases, read in frame from the first base. This clonotype originated in a female donor in good health and CMV-seropositive. Sequencing was done on a sample of PBMCs. The rearrangement combines TRBV11-3 with TRBJ2-7, and perhaps TRBD1 as D gene, on 6 matching bases. The CDR3 corresponds to CASSLGNRVEQYF. The DNA sequence is given as TGTGCCAGCAGCTTAGGAAACAGGGTCGAGCAGTACTTC.